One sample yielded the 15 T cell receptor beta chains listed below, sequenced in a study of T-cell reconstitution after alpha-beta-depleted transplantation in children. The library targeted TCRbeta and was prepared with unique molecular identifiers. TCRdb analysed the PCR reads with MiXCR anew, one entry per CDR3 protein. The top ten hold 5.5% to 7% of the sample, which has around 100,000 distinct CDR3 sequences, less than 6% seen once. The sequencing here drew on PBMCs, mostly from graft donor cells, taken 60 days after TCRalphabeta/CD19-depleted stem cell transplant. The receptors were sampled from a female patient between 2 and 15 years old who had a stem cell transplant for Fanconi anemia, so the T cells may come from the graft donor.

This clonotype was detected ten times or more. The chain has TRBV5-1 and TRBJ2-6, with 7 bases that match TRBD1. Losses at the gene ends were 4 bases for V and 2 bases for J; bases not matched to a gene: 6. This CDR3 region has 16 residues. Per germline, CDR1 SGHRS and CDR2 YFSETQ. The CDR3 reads CASSPLDRPGANVLTF. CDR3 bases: TGCGCCAGCAGCCCCTTGGACAGGCCTGGGGCCAACGTCCTGACTTTC.

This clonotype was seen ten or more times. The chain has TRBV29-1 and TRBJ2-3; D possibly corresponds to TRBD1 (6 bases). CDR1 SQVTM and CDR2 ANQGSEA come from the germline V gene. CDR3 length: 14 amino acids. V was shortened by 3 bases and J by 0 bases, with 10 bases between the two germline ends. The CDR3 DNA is TGCAGCGTTGAGAAGGGGGATAGCACAGATACGCAGTATTTT. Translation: CSVEKGDSTDTQYF.

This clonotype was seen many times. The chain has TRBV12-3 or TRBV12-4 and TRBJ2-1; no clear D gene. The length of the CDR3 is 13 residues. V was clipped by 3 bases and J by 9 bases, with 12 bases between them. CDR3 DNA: TGTGCCAGCAGTTTCTCCCCTCTGGGTGAGCAGTTCTTC. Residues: CASSFSPLGEQFF.

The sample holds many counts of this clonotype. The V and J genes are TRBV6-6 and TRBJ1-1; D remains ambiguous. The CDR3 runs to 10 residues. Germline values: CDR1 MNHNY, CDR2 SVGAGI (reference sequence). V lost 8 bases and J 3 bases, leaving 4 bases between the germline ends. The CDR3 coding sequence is TGTGCCAGCGGGGACACTGAAGCTTTCTTT. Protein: CASGDTEAFF.

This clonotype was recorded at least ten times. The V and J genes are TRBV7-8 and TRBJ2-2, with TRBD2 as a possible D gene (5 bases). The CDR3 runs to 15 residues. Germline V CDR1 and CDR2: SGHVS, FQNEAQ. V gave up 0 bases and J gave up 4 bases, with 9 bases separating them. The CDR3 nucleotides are TGTGCCAGCAGCTTAGCTTCGGGGTCCACCGGGGAGCTGTTTTTT. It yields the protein CASSLASGSTGELFF.

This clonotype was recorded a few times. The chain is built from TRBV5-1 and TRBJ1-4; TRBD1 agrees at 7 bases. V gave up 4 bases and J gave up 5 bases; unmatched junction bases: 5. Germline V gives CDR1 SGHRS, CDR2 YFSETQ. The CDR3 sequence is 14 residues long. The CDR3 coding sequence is TGCGCCAGCAGCCTCGGGACAGTGAATGAAAAACTGTTTTTT. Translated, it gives CASSLGTVNEKLFF.

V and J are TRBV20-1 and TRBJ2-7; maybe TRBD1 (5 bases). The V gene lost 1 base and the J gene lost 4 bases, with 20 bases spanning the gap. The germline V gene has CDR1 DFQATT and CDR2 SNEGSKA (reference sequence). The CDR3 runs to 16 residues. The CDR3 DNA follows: TGCAGTGCTAGAGTCGGTTCAGGGCTCTTTCTTTACGAGCAGTACTTC. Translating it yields CSARVGSGLFLYEQYF.

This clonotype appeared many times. The CDR3 DNA sequence: TGTGCCAGCAGCCAAGATCCGTCTAGCGCCTTCGCGAACACCGGGGAGCTGTTTTTT. It is translated as CASSQDPSSAFANTGELFF. The rearrangement joins TRBV4-2 to TRBJ2-2; D may be TRBD2 (6 bases). Looked up from germline, CDR1 is LGHNA and CDR2 is YNFKEQ. Trimming removed 0 bases from V and 0 bases from J, with 17 bases in between. This CDR3 has 19 residues.

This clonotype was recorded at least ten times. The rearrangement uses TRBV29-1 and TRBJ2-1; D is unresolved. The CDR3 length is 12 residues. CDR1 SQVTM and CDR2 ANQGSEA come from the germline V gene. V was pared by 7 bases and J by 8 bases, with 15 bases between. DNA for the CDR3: TGCAGCGGGCGTATGGGTGACCATGAGCAGTTCTTC. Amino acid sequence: CSGRMGDHEQFF.

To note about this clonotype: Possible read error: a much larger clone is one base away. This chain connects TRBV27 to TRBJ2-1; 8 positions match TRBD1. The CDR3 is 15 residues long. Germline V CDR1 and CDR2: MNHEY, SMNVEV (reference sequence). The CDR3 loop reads CASTLMDRVVNEQFF. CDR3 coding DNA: TGTGCCAGCACTTTAATGGACAGGGTGGTGAATGAGCAGTTCTTC.

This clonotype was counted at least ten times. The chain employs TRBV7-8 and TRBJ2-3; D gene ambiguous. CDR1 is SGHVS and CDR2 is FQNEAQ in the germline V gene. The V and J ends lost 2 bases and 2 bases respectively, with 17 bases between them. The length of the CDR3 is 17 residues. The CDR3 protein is CASSLLNPSTFTDTQYF. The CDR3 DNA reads TGTGCCAGCAGCTTATTAAATCCCAGTACTTTCACAGATACGCAGTATTTT.

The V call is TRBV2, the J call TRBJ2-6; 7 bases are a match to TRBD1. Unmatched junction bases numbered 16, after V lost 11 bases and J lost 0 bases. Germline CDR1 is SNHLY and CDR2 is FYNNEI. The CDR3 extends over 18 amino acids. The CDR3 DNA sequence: TGTGCCTTCTGTTCCCGGACAGGAGCTTTCTCTGGGGCCAACGTCCTGACTTTC. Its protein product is CAFCSRTGAFSGANVLTF.

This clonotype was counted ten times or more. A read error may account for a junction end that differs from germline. CDR3 amino acids: CASSQGVGSGIRTDTQYF. CDR3 nucleotide sequence: TGTGCCAGCAGTCAAGGAGTAGGGTCGGGAATCCGCACAGATACGCAGTATTTT. The V gene is TRBV14, the J gene TRBJ2-3; a possible D gene is TRBD2 (5 bases). CDR1 is SGHDN and CDR2 is FVKESK in the germline V gene. There are 18 residues in the CDR3.

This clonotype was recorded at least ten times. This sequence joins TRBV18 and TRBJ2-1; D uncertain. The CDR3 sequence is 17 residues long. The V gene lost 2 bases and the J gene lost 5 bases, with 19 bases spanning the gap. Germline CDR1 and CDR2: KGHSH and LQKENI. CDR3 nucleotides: TGTGCCAGCTCACCAGAACTGCCCCAGGCCCTTAACAATGAGCAGTTCTTC. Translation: CASSPELPQALNNEQFF.

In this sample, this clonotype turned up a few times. The DNA for the CDR3 is TGTGCCAGCAGTACAGGGGGCCAAGGTCGTGGCTACACCTTC. As protein: CASSTGGQGRGYTF. The chain joins TRBV27 to TRBJ1-2; 9 bases agree with TRBD1. The CDR3 has 14 residues. Losses at the gene ends were 5 bases for V and 7 bases for J; bases not matched to a gene: 8. Germline CDR1 MNHEY, CDR2 SMNVEV (reference sequence).